These T cell receptor beta chains were read from a single sample in a study of blood T cell repertoires in COVID-19. Some clones are missing from TCRdb's copy, which holds only in-frame ones; the method was immunoSEQ multiplex PCR. The repertoire holds nearly 250,000 clones, with 86% as singletons. The sequencing input was PBMCs or T cells enriched from blood (not recorded which). The receptors come from a woman between 50 and 59 years old who had recovered from COVID-19. CDR3s include the opening cysteine and the closing phenylalanine or tryptophan. D genes are given only for firm matches.

TRBV28,TRBJ1-6,TRBD1,CASSSDRNSYNSPLHF,TGTGCCAGCAGTTCGGACAGGAACTCCTATAATTCACCCCTCCACTTT
TRBV4-1,TRBJ2-1,.,CASSQVVRDLSYNEQFF,TGCGCCAGCAGCCAGGTAGTGCGGGACCTCTCCTACAATGAGCAGTTCTTC
TRBV4-1,TRBJ1-5,.,CASSQAREGSSNQPQHF,TGCGCCAGCAGCCAAGCCAGGGAGGGGAGTAGCAATCAGCCCCAGCATTTT
TRBV18,TRBJ2-1,TRBD2,CASSPPGLAGYNEQFF,TGTGCCAGCTCACCACCGGGACTAGCGGGATACAATGAGCAGTTCTTC
TRBV6-2/TRBV6-3,TRBJ2-1,.,CASSYSGKRNNEQFF,TGTGCCAGCAGTTACTCCGGGAAGCGTAACAATGAGCAGTTCTTC
TRBV18,TRBJ2-6,TRBD1,CASSPDRVALSGANVLTF,TGTGCCAGCTCACCGGACAGGGTCGCGCTTTCTGGGGCCAACGTCCTGACTTTC
TRBV7-6,TRBJ2-3,.,CASSLSDTQYF,TGTGCCAGCAGCTTATCGGATACGCAGTATTTT
TRBV9,TRBJ2-3,TRBD1,CASSVRGPDTQYF,TGTGCCAGCAGCGTAAGGGGGCCGGATACGCAGTATTTT
TRBV20-1,TRBJ1-5,.,CSASYGSQPQHF,TGCAGTGCTAGTTACGGGAGTCAGCCCCAGCATTTT
TRBV12-3/TRBV12-4,TRBJ2-7,.,CASSLLVTHEQYF,TGTGCCAGCAGTTTACTAGTCACGCACGAGCAGTACTTC
TRBV5-7,TRBJ1-5,.,CASSWKSTELYSNQPQHF,TGTGCCAGCAGCTGGAAATCGACAGAGCTATATAGCAATCAGCCCCAGCATTTT
TRBV2,TRBJ2-5,TRBD2,CASSGLAGVETQYF,TGTGCCAGCAGTGGGCTAGCGGGAGTAGAGACCCAGTACTTC